One and the same sample provided the 7 T cell receptor beta chains below, sequenced in a study of radiation and T cells in renal cell carcinoma. Repertoires were generated with immunoSEQ multiplex PCR, while TCRdb's copy carries only in-frame clones and drops some. The data contain approximately 150,000 clones, approximately 86% of them seen just once; the ten biggest clones take up under 20%. Time point given: blood 4 weeks post-SBRT, at nephrectomy. Stated treatment: 15 Gy SBRT to primary tumor, nephrectomy 4 weeks later. Sequenced here: blood, sampled from a patient whose treatment included radiotherapy and nephrectomy. These receptors came from a woman aged 50 to 65 with renal cell carcinoma.

V is TRBV7-6 and J is TRBJ1-4, with D perhaps TRBD1 (5 bases). V lost 5 bases and J lost 0, with 10 bases in between. The CDR3 contains 15 residues. Germline V CDR1 and CDR2: SGHVS, FNYEAQ. This chain's CDR3 is CASSADTSTNEKLFF. As DNA, the CDR3 is TGTGCCAGCAGCGCGGACACCTCAACTAATGAAAAACTGTTTTTT.

The chain is built from TRBV5-4 and TRBJ1-2; D might be TRBD1 (6 bases). Trimming shortened V by 1 base and J by 5 bases, and 15 bases separated the two germline ends. CDR3 length: 15 amino acids. CDR1 is SGHNT, CDR2 YYREEE, per germline (reference sequence). Here the CDR3 reads CASSLKQGAIYGYTF. CDR3 sequence (DNA): TGTGCCAGCAGCTTGAAACAGGGAGCTATTTATGGCTACACCTTC.

The V call is TRBV4-2, the J call TRBJ2-2; TRBD2 is a possible D gene (6 bases). Deletions cut 4 bases from V and 3 bases from J, with 18 bases between. This CDR3 has 17 amino acids. Germline values: CDR1 LGHNA, CDR2 YNFKEQ. The CDR3 spells CASSLRREAGDTGELFF. CDR3 sequence (DNA): TGTGCCAGCAGCCTACGAAGGGAGGCCGGAGACACCGGGGAGCTGTTTTTT.

The chain couples TRBV5-1 to TRBJ2-7; D is possibly TRBD2 (6 bases). The CDR3 covers 14 residues. Trimming pared 4 bases from V and 3 bases from J, leaving 14 bases between. Looked up from germline, CDR1 is SGHRS and CDR2 is YFSETQ. The CDR3 bases are TGCGCCAGCAGCAGGGCCGGGACTGTCTACGAGCAGTACTTC. Residues: CASSRAGTVYEQYF.

This rearrangement joins TRBV6-4 to TRBJ1-2, with a weak D call TRBD1 (6 bases). CDR1 is MRHNA, CDR2 SNTAGT, per germline. The V and J ends lost 3 bases and 4 bases respectively, with 15 bases between them. This CDR3 region has 15 residues. As DNA, the CDR3 is TGTGCCAGCAGTGAAAATACAGGGAGCTTCTATGGCTACACCTTC. Amino acid sequence: CASSENTGSFYGYTF.

A single count supports this clone. V is TRBV6-6 and J is TRBJ2-3, with 7 nucleotides matching TRBD2. Germline trimming cut 2 bases from V and 3 bases from J; bases unmatched to any gene: 2. The CDR3 extends over 14 amino acids. In germline, CDR1 is MNHNY, CDR2 SVGAGI (reference sequence). The CDR3 bases are TGTGCCAGCAGTTACGCGGGAGTAACAGATACGCAGTATTTT. This translates into CASSYAGVTDTQYF.

This clone appeared a single time. The chain links TRBV9 to TRBJ2-6; 7 positions match TRBD1. After removal of 4 bases from V and 0 bases from J, the junction contained 7 bases not matched to a gene. The CDR3 length is 17 residues. Germline V lookup: CDR1 SGDLS, CDR2 YYNGEE. The CDR3 loop is CASSLRDSNSGANVLTF. As DNA, the CDR3 is TGTGCCAGCAGCTTACGGGACAGTAACTCTGGGGCCAACGTCCTGACTTTC.